The 5 T cell receptor beta chains given below trace back to one sample, sequenced in a study of blood T cell repertoires in COVID-19. Method: immunoSEQ multiplex PCR; TCRdb's copy keeps in-frame clones and lacks some. This sample yields about 55,000 clones, of which about nine tenths are seen a single time; about 2.7% belongs to the top ten. Input material: peripheral blood. The receptors stem from a man older than 75 with acute or convalescent COVID-19.

The CDR3 sequence is CASSRQGLAYEQYF. The CDR3 region has the DNA TGTGCCAGCAGTCGGCAGGGTCTCGCCTACGAGCAGTACTTC. J is TRBJ2-7 and V is TRBV11-2; tentatively, D is TRBD1 (5 bases). Germline assignment: CDR1 SGHAT and CDR2 FQNNGV. V was clipped by 6 bases and J by 2 bases, with 14 bases between them. The CDR3 runs 14 residues.

The chain combines TRBV5-4 with TRBJ1-2, with D possibly TRBD1 on 6 matching bases. V shed 4 bases and J shed 0 bases, with 13 bases lying between them. Germline V gives CDR1 SGHNT, CDR2 YYREEE (reference sequence). The CDR3 totals 15 residues. The CDR3 sequence is CASSTRTEPNYGYTF. CDR3 nucleotides: TGTGCCAGCAGCACGCGGACAGAGCCTAACTATGGCTACACCTTC.

This chain joins TRBV30 and TRBJ2-1, with 8 bases fitting TRBD1. The trim removed 4 bases at V and 12 bases at J, leaving 14 bases unmatched. Germline loops: CDR1 GTSNPN, CDR2 SVGIG (reference sequence). The CDR3 loop spans 14 amino acids. The CDR3 DNA is TGTGCCTGGACCCCAATACAGGGGGTAAAGGGGCAGTTCTTC. Its protein product is CAWTPIQGVKGQFF.

The rearrangement joins TRBV5-1 to TRBJ2-1, with TRBD1 identical over 8 bases. This CDR3 has 15 residues. V shed 4 bases and J 3 bases; nucleotides not matched to a gene: 6. In germline, CDR1 is SGHRS, CDR2 YFSETQ. The CDR3 reads CASSRQGPYYNEQFF. Written as DNA, the CDR3 is TGCGCCAGCAGCCGACAGGGGCCCTACTACAATGAGCAGTTCTTC.

The count of this clone is one. The chain recombines TRBV7-8 with TRBJ1-1; D call uncertain. V was pared by 6 bases and J by 1 base, with 9 bases between. CDR3 length equals 13 residues. CDR1 and CDR2 from the germline V gene are SGHVS and FQNEAQ. CDR3 in amino acids: CASSVQSNTEAFF. CDR3 sequence (DNA): TGTGCCAGCAGTGTCCAGTCGAACACTGAAGCTTTCTTT.